The 18 T cell receptor beta chains in this list originate from one sample, sequenced in a study of blood T cells in healthy people across ages. PCR was performed a second time for 7 to 11 cycles using a sample-barcoded 5' primer and a J-beta primer mix. In TCRdb, the 5' RACE reads were re-called with MiXCR into one record per CDR3 protein. This table has some 1.5 million distinct CDR3 sequences, 28% appearing once. The source material was blood. Receptors originate from a young woman in good health.

This clonotype was counted ten times or more. The rearrangement links TRBV6-6 to TRBJ2-1, with 7 bases matching TRBD1. The CDR3 covers 13 residues. V dropped 4 bases and J dropped 4; count of bases not matched to a gene: 1. The V gene's germline CDR1 is MNHNY and CDR2 SVGAGI (reference sequence). CDR3 region: CASSWDSYNEQFF. The CDR3 DNA reads TGTGCCAGCAGTTGGGACAGTTACAATGAGCAGTTCTTC.

This clonotype was recorded a few times. The chain links TRBV27 to TRBJ2-2; 8 bases agree with TRBD1. The CDR3 consists of 16 residues. V was clipped by 5 bases and J by 6 bases; unmatched bases: 11. Germline V gene lookup returns CDR1 MNHEY and CDR2 SMNVEV (reference sequence). The CDR3 region is CASSPTSWTGPGELFF. The CDR3 bases are TGTGCCAGCAGTCCCACTTCCTGGACAGGGCCCGGGGAGCTGTTTTTT.

The gene calls are TRBV20-1 and TRBJ2-1; weak D call: TRBD1 (6 bases). Trimming pared 0 bases from V and 0 bases from J, leaving 21 bases between. This CDR3 is 19 amino acids long. CDR1 and CDR2 from the germline V gene are DFQATT and SNEGSKA (reference sequence). In nucleotides, the CDR3 is TGCAGTGCTAGAGATCAACGGGGCGCGCAGGGGCCCTCCTACAATGAGCAGTTCTTC. It is translated as CSARDQRGAQGPSYNEQFF.

Remarks on this clonotype: The CDR3 end shows no conserved phenylalanine or tryptophan, and so a read error is likely. The V call is TRBV6-6, the J call TRBJ2-3; maybe TRBD1 (6 bases). CDR1 and CDR2 from the germline V gene are MNHNY and SVGAGI (reference sequence). The CDR3 spans 18 residues. The germline V and J ends were trimmed by 0 bases and 6 bases, with 22 bases remaining between them. Here the CDR3 reads CASSYSRNTGNIGDTQYV. The CDR3 DNA reads TGTGCCAGCAGTTACTCGAGGAATACAGGGAACATTGGGGATACGCAGTATGTT.

This clonotype was recorded a few times. In DNA, the CDR3 is TGCAGTGCTACTCCCGGGACAGGGGTAGTAGATGAGCAGTTCTTC. It translates to CSATPGTGVVDEQFF. This sequence joins TRBV20-1 and TRBJ2-1; 10 positions agree with TRBD1. CDR3 size: 15 residues. The ends lost 4 bases at V and 8 bases at J; junction bases unmatched: 11. In germline, CDR1 is DFQATT, CDR2 SNEGSKA (reference sequence).

The chain combines TRBV6-4 with TRBJ1-1; a weak D match, TRBD1 (6 bases). V gave up 0 bases and J gave up 11 bases, with 13 bases separating them. Germline CDR1 and CDR2: MRHNA and SNTAGT. The CDR3 has 13 amino acids. CDR3 in amino acids: CASSDSRGRTAFF. CDR3 in DNA: TGTGCCAGCAGTGACTCGCGGGGGCGGACGGCTTTCTTT.

The rearrangement uses TRBV9 and TRBJ2-5; 13 bases align to TRBD2. J was trimmed by 5 bases and V by 2 bases; bases with no gene match: 6. The CDR3 loop spans 16 amino acids. Germline-derived CDR1 and CDR2 are SGDLS and YYNGEE. CDR3 bases: TGTGCCAGCAGCGTCTTACTAGCGGGAGGGGTGGAGACCCAGTACTTC. It is translated as CASSVLLAGGVETQYF.

J is TRBJ2-5 and V is TRBV20-1; weak D call: TRBD1 (6 bases). The germline V and J ends were trimmed by 3 bases and 5 bases, with 19 bases remaining between them. CDR1 is DFQATT, CDR2 SNEGSKA, per germline (reference sequence). This CDR3 region has 15 residues. The DNA for the CDR3 is TGCAGTGCTAGGGGGGCCGTGAGGGGTGGGGAGACCCAGTACTTC. Translating gives CSARGAVRGGETQYF.

The J gene is TRBJ1-1, the V gene TRBV10-3, with 8 bases lining up with TRBD1. Germline-derived CDR1 and CDR2 are ENHRY and SYGVKD. V trimming: 6 bases; J trimming: 7 bases; junction bases outside the gene matches: 4. CDR3 length: 12 residues. DNA of the CDR3: TGTGCCATCAGGGGACAGGCCTTTGAAGCTTTCTTT. Its translation is CAIRGQAFEAFF.

J is TRBJ2-3 and V is TRBV11-1; D is possibly TRBD1 (5 bases). V was clipped by 5 bases and J by 0 bases, with 15 bases between them. CDR1 and CDR2 (germline): SGHAT, FQDESV (reference sequence). The CDR3 contains 16 residues. For the CDR3, the DNA is TGTGCCAGCAGCCCCCCCCAGGGATCTAGCACAGATACGCAGTATTTT. Protein sequence: CASSPPQGSSTDTQYF. The entire variable domain, with the rest obtained from reference TRBV11-1 and TRBJ2-3, is as follows: EAEVAQSPRYKITEKSQAVAFWCDPISGHATLYWYRQILGQGPELLVQFQDESVVDDSQLPKDRFSAERLKGVDSTLKIQPAELGDSAMYLCASSPPQGSSTDTQYFGPGTRLTVL.

The sample holds a few counts of this clonotype. The rearrangement uses TRBV11-2 and TRBJ2-7; 11 nucleotides agree with TRBD1. This CDR3 spans 15 amino acids. The V and J ends lost 4 bases and 4 bases, in that order; junction bases with no gene match: 6. CDR1 and CDR2 from the germline V gene are SGHAT and FQNNGV. CDR3 DNA sequence: TGTGCCAGCAGCTCGTCCCGGGACAGGGGGTACGAGCAGTACTTC. Residues: CASSSSRDRGYEQYF.

The chain is built from TRBV7-9 and TRBJ1-1; D is possibly TRBD1 (5 bases). Per the germline V gene, CDR1 is SEHNR and CDR2 is FQNEAQ (reference sequence). Trimming removed 5 bases at V and 4 bases at J, with 17 bases between. The CDR3 is made up of 15 amino acids. The CDR3 region has the DNA TGTGCCAGCAGCCCAAAGGGGAGGGCGGGCACTGAAGCTTTCTTT. This encodes CASSPKGRAGTEAFF. Combining the CDR3 with reference TRBV7-9 and TRBJ1-1 gives the whole variable domain DTGVSQNPRHKITKRGQNVTFRCDPISEHNRLYWYRQTLGQGPEFLTYFQNEAQLEKSRLLSDRFSAERPKGSFSTLEIQRTEQGDSAMYLCASSPKGRAGTEAFFGQGTRLTVV.

The sample holds a few counts of this clonotype. This chain joins TRBV3-1 and TRBJ2-3, with D possibly TRBD1 on 6 matching bases. CDR3 size: 16 residues. Germline loops: CDR1 LGHDT, CDR2 YNNKEL (reference sequence). Trimming shortened V by 2 bases and J by 6 bases, and 18 bases separated the two germline ends. CDR3 DNA sequence: TGTGCCAGCAGCCAACCAGACAGGACCCCGGGGGATACGCAGTATTTT. Protein: CASSQPDRTPGDTQYF.

The V gene is TRBV5-6, the J gene TRBJ2-5; 9 bases are shared with TRBD2. Germline CDR1 SGHDT, CDR2 YYEEEE. CDR3 size: 16 residues. The V segment lost 0 bases and the J segment 2 bases; nucleotides outside the gene matches: 5. The chain's CDR3 is CASSLEREALQETQYF. The CDR3, as DNA: TGTGCCAGCAGCTTGGAGCGGGAGGCCTTACAAGAGACCCAGTACTTC. The full variable domain, completed using reference TRBV5-6 and TRBJ2-5, is DAGVTQSPTHLIKTRGQQVTLRCSPKSGHDTVSWYQQALGQGPQFIFQYYEEEERQRGNFPDRFSGHQFPNYSSELNVNALLLGDSALYLCASSLEREALQETQYFGPGTRLLVL.

This clonotype was observed once. V is TRBV20-1 and J is TRBJ2-2; 11 bases fit TRBD2. V lost 0 bases to trimming and J lost 1 base; unmatched junction nucleotides: 1. The germline gives CDR1 DFQATT, CDR2 SNEGSKA (reference sequence). The CDR3 spans 16 residues. The CDR3 is CSARDTSGGNTGELFF. Here the CDR3 DNA reads TGCAGTGCTAGAGACACTAGCGGGGGGAACACCGGGGAGCTGTTTTTT.

This sequence joins TRBV5-5 and TRBJ1-5; D is ambiguous. The V gene lost 0 bases and the J gene lost 3 bases, with 10 bases spanning the gap. The CDR3 consists of 15 residues. Germline CDR1 SGHKS, CDR2 YYEKEE (reference sequence). The CDR3 protein is CASSLEPQNNQPQHF. DNA for the CDR3: TGTGCCAGCAGCTTGGAACCGCAGAACAATCAGCCCCAGCATTTT.

This clonotype has only a few counts. The J gene is TRBJ2-7, the V gene TRBV7-2; 8 bases align to TRBD1. Germline V gene sequence: CDR1 SGHTA, CDR2 FQGNSA. J gave up 6 bases and V 5 bases, and 12 bases lay outside the gene matches. This CDR3 region has 15 residues. The CDR3 bases are TGTGCCAGCAGCGTACCTTGGACAGGGCGGACCGAGCAGTACTTC. It is translated as CASSVPWTGRTEQYF.

The table lists this clonotype with a few counts. The chain is built from TRBV11-2 and TRBJ2-5; D is unresolved. V was shortened by 2 bases and J by 3 bases, with 16 bases between the two germline ends. The CDR3 has 16 residues. Germline CDR1 and CDR2: SGHAT and FQNNGV. The CDR3 region is CASSLRRVLAKETQYF. The CDR3 DNA reads as TGTGCCAGCAGCTTACGTCGTGTCTTGGCAAAAGAGACCCAGTACTTC.